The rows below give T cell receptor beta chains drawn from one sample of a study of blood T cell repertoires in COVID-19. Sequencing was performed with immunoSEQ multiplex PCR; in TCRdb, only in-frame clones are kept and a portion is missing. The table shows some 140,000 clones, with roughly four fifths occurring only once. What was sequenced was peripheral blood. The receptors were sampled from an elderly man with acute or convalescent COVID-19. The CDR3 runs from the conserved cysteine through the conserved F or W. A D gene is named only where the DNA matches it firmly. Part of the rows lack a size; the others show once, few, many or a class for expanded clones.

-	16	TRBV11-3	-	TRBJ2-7	CASSLKLDRISYEQYF	TGTGCCAGCAGCTTAAAGCTCGACAGGATTTCCTACGAGCAGTACTTC
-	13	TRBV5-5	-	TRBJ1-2	CASSLWGGEGYTF	TGTGCCAGCAGCTTGTGGGGAGGAGAAGGCTACACCTTC
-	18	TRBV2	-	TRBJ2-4	CASSTLLLDLIAKNIQYF	TGTGCCAGCAGTACCCTACTATTGGATCTCATAGCCAAAAACATTCAGTACTTC
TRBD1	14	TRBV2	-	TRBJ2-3	CATGQGASADTQYF	TGTGCCACCGGACAGGGGGCGTCGGCAGATACGCAGTATTTT
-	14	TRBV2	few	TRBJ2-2	CASTDRLSTGELFF	TGTGCCAGCACCGACAGGCTCAGCACCGGGGAGCTGTTTTTT
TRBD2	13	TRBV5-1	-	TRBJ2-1	CASSPGTKYEQFF	TGCGCCAGCAGCCCCGGGACTAAGTATGAGCAGTTCTTC
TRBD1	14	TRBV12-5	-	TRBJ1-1	CASGSDRGYTEAFF	TGTGCTAGTGGTTCGGACAGGGGGTACACTGAAGCTTTCTTT
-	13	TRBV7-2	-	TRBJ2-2	CASSSGVAGELFF	TGTGCCAGCAGCTCGGGAGTGGCCGGGGAGCTGTTTTTT
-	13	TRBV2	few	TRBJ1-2	CASIQAMNYGYTF	TGTGCCAGCATTCAGGCGATGAACTATGGCTACACCTTC
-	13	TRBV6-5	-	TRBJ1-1	CASSTLGRAEAFF	TGTGCCAGCAGTACTTTGGGCAGGGCCGAAGCTTTCTTT
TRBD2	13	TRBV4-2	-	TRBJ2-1	CASSQDTSGEQFF	TGTGCCAGCAGCCAAGATACTAGCGGTGAGCAGTTCTTC
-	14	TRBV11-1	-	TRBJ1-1	CASSPAYLNTEAFF	TGTGCCAGCAGCCCCGCGTACCTGAACACTGAAGCTTTCTTT
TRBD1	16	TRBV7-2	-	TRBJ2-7	CASSLARQGGTYEQYF	TGTGCCAGCAGCTTAGCTCGACAGGGGGGCACCTACGAGCAGTACTTC
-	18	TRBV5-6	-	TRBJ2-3	CASSLRRNRGAFTDTQYF	TGTGCCAGCAGCTTGCGTCGTAACCGGGGGGCCTTCACAGATACGCAGTATTTT
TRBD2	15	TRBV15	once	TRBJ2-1	CATSLRLAGGNEQFF	TGTGCCACCAGCTTGCGCCTAGCGGGGGGCAATGAGCAGTTCTTC
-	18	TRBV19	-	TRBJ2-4	CASSIHGTSQGTKNIQYF	TGTGCCAGTAGTATTCATGGGACATCCCAAGGGACCAAAAACATTCAGTACTTC
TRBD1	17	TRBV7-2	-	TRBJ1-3	CASSSSTGGPIGNTIYF	TGTGCCAGCAGCTCATCGACAGGGGGCCCCATCGGAAACACCATATATTTT
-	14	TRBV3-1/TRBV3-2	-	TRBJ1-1	CASSQLDLNTEAFF	TGTGCCAGCAGCCAACTAGACTTGAACACTGAAGCTTTCTTT
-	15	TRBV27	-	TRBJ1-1	CASRIQGVGNTEAFF	TGTGCCAGCAGGATACAGGGTGTGGGGAACACTGAAGCTTTCTTT
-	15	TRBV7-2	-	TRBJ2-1	CASSLQGPTGNEQFF	TGTGCCAGCAGCCTTCAGGGGCCTACCGGCAATGAGCAGTTCTTC
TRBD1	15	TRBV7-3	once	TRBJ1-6	CASSYGQGNNSPLHF	TGTGCCAGCAGCTACGGACAGGGGAATAATTCACCCCTCCACTTT
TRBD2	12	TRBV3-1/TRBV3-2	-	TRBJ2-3	CASSASGGPQYF	TGTGCCAGCAGCGCTAGCGGGGGGCCCCAGTATTTT
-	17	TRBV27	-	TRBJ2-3	CASSLNPSSLISDTQYF	TGTGCCAGCAGTTTAAACCCCTCGAGCTTAATATCAGATACGCAGTATTTT
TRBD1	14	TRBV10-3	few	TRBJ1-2	CAIREQGLSYGYTF	TGTGCCATCAGGGAACAGGGGTTGAGCTATGGCTACACCTTC
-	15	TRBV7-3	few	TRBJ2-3	CASSLTGGSTDTQYF	TGTGCCAGCAGCTTAACGGGAGGTAGCACAGATACGCAGTATTTT
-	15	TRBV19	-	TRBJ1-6	CASQAGGRNRSPLHF	TGTGCCAGCCAGGCCGGGGGACGGAATCGTTCACCCCTCCACTTT